The present entry profiles one TCR beta chain with its context. The CDR3 has 13 residues. Trimming removed 6 bases from V and 0 bases from J, with 6 bases in between. From germline, CDR1 is MNHEY and CDR2 SVGAGI. Original data processing: Amplification of reference gene primers provided the estimated nucleated cell counts. Using immunoSEQ multiplex PCR, the repertoire was profiled, and TCRdb retains in-frame clones only, with some absent. D and trimming come from the DNA, and the V and J calls and clone size come from that table. The sample has about 190,000 clones, 80% seen once. The data were taken from a study of blood T cell repertoires in COVID-19. Study summary: Researchers got acute and convalescent COVID-19 samples from the United States, Italy and Spain. The cDNA or gDNA used as material had been derived from T cells, B-cell-depleted T cells, or PBMCs.

This chain connects TRBV6-5 to TRBJ1-5; unclear D gene. The source of this sequence is a man in his sixties with acute or convalescent COVID-19. The sequencing sample was made of peripheral blood. The CDR3 sequence is CASRMYSNQPQHF. The CDR3 bases are TGTGCCAGCAGAATGTATAGCAATCAGCCCCAGCATTTT.